This is a list of T cell receptor beta chains from one sample in a study of Graves' ophthalmopathy and Graves' hyperthyroidism. MiXCR, applied by TCRdb to the multiplex PCR reads, yields one record per CDR3 protein. The data hold 740,000 or so distinct CDR3 sequences, with 40% observed a single time. Material: peripheral blood. The receptors were sampled from an adult man with Graves' ophthalmopathy. Both conserved end residues are part of each CDR3. Fields, in order: clone size, J gene, V gene, D gene, CDR3 DNA, CDR3 protein. A D gene is named only where the DNA matches it firmly. Some rows have no size entry. The others give once, few or many, or a class for an expanded clone.

clone_size: few
j_call: TRBJ2-7
v_call: TRBV7-2
d_call: .
cdr3_nt: TGTGCCAGCAGCTCAGAATACGGGGTCTACGAGCAGTACTTC
cdr3_aa: CASSSEYGVYEQYF

clone_size: .
j_call: TRBJ2-7
v_call: TRBV7-9
d_call: TRBD1
cdr3_nt: TGTGCCAGCAGCCAAGACAGGGGGTTAGAGCCCTACGAGCAGTACTTC
cdr3_aa: CASSQDRGLEPYEQYF

clone_size: many
j_call: TRBJ2-6
v_call: TRBV12-3/TRBV12-4
d_call: .
cdr3_nt: TGTGCCAGCAGGCCCCCCTCGTACAGCTCTGGGGCCAACGTCCTGACTTTC
cdr3_aa: CASRPPSYSSGANVLTF

clone_size: .
j_call: TRBJ2-2
v_call: TRBV7-9
d_call: .
cdr3_nt: TGTGCCAGCAGCCTAGACAGTGTCGGGGAGCTGTTTTTT
cdr3_aa: CASSLDSVGELFF

clone_size: .
j_call: TRBJ1-5
v_call: TRBV24-1
d_call: .
cdr3_nt: TGTGCCACCAGTGACCCAGGGCCAGGTCAGCCCCAGCATTTT
cdr3_aa: CATSDPGPGQPQHF

clone_size: few
j_call: TRBJ1-5
v_call: TRBV20-1
d_call: .
cdr3_nt: TGCAGTGCTAGAAGGTTGGGGGGGTGGAATCAGCCCCAGCATTTT
cdr3_aa: CSARRLGGWNQPQHF

clone_size: .
j_call: TRBJ2-7
v_call: TRBV25-1
d_call: TRBD2
cdr3_nt: TGTGCCAGCAGTGATAGTGCCGGGGCGGGAGGGCCGCGGGACGAGCAGTACTTC
cdr3_aa: CASSDSAGAGGPRDEQYF

clone_size: .
j_call: TRBJ2-5
v_call: TRBV20-1
d_call: .
cdr3_nt: TGCAGTGCTAGAGTCCGGGGAGAGACCCAGTACTTC
cdr3_aa: CSARVRGETQYF

clone_size: .
j_call: TRBJ1-6
v_call: TRBV15
d_call: .
cdr3_nt: TGTGCCACCAGCACAGGCATTGATTCACCCCTCCACTTT
cdr3_aa: CATSTGIDSPLHF

clone_size: many
j_call: TRBJ2-7
v_call: TRBV2
d_call: .
cdr3_nt: TGTGCCAGCAGTACCCAACAGGGATACGAGCAGTACTTC
cdr3_aa: CASSTQQGYEQYF

clone_size: .
j_call: TRBJ1-1
v_call: TRBV20-1
d_call: .
cdr3_nt: TGCAGTGCTAGAGAGCCACCCGGGGGGGAGAACACTGAAGCTTTCTTT
cdr3_aa: CSAREPPGGENTEAFF

clone_size: few
j_call: TRBJ2-7
v_call: TRBV7-9
d_call: .
cdr3_nt: TGTGCCAGCAGCCTTGGGGGGGGGGCAGAAGAGCAGTACTTC
cdr3_aa: CASSLGGGAEEQYF

clone_size: many
j_call: TRBJ1-6
v_call: TRBV2
d_call: TRBD1
cdr3_nt: TGTGCCAGCAGTGAACGGACAGGGGCTAATTCACCCCTCCACTTT
cdr3_aa: CASSERTGANSPLHF

clone_size: .
j_call: TRBJ2-7
v_call: TRBV6-4
d_call: .
cdr3_nt: TGTGCCAGCAGTGGGGCGGGTGGAATCGACGAGCAGTACTTC
cdr3_aa: CASSGAGGIDEQYF

clone_size: many
j_call: TRBJ1-2
v_call: TRBV7-2
d_call: TRBD1
cdr3_nt: TGTGCCAGCAGCACATCCGGGACAGGGGGCAATGGCTACACCTTC
cdr3_aa: CASSTSGTGGNGYTF

clone_size: few
j_call: TRBJ1-5
v_call: TRBV7-9
d_call: TRBD1
cdr3_nt: TGTGCCAGCAGCTTGGTGACAGGGGGCAGGGGACAGCCCCAGCATTTT
cdr3_aa: CASSLVTGGRGQPQHF

clone_size: few
j_call: TRBJ2-5
v_call: TRBV2
d_call: TRBD2
cdr3_nt: TGTGCCAGCAGTTATGGGGGGGGTTTGGGCCAAGAGACCCAGTACTTC
cdr3_aa: CASSYGGGLGQETQYF

clone_size: .
j_call: TRBJ2-2
v_call: TRBV7-9
d_call: TRBD1
cdr3_nt: TGTGCCAGCAGCCCCGGGACAGGCGCGAACACCGGGGAGCTGTTTTTT
cdr3_aa: CASSPGTGANTGELFF

clone_size: few
j_call: TRBJ2-2
v_call: TRBV24-1
d_call: TRBD2
cdr3_nt: TGTGCCACCCGTGGGCTAGCGGGAACCGGGGAGCTGTTTTTT
cdr3_aa: CATRGLAGTGELFF

clone_size: many
j_call: TRBJ2-7
v_call: TRBV29-1
d_call: .
cdr3_nt: TGCAGCGTTGAGCGAGGAGGGACAGCCTACTTC
cdr3_aa: CSVERGGTAYF

clone_size: .
j_call: TRBJ2-7
v_call: TRBV19
d_call: TRBD1
cdr3_nt: TGTGCCAGTAGTATTCCGGGACAGGGAGGGAACGAGCAGTACTTC
cdr3_aa: CASSIPGQGGNEQYF

clone_size: few
j_call: TRBJ1-1
v_call: TRBV7-3
d_call: .
cdr3_nt: TGTGCCAGCAGCTTAACCGCCCCGCGCTTTAACACTGAAGCTTTCTTT
cdr3_aa: CASSLTAPRFNTEAFF

clone_size: many
j_call: TRBJ1-6
v_call: TRBV7-9
d_call: .
cdr3_nt: TGTGCCAGCAGCGCTGGTTACAGTCTTAGTTCACCCCTCCACTTT
cdr3_aa: CASSAGYSLSSPLHF

clone_size: .
j_call: TRBJ2-5
v_call: TRBV20-1
d_call: .
cdr3_nt: TGCAGTGCTAGTCCTAGCATCCTAGAGACCCAGTACTTC
cdr3_aa: CSASPSILETQYF

clone_size: .
j_call: TRBJ2-7
v_call: TRBV12-3/TRBV12-4
d_call: .
cdr3_nt: TGTGCCAGCAGTTTAAAACAGGCTACCTACGAGCAGTACTTC
cdr3_aa: CASSLKQATYEQYF

clone_size: .
j_call: TRBJ1-6
v_call: TRBV10-2
d_call: .
cdr3_nt: TGCGCCAGCAGGGACAGCAACAATTCACCCCTCCACTTT
cdr3_aa: CASRDSNNSPLHF

clone_size: .
j_call: TRBJ2-7
v_call: TRBV7-9
d_call: .
cdr3_nt: TGTGCCAGCAGCTTACAGCAGGGGGGGCGTGAGCAGTACTTC
cdr3_aa: CASSLQQGGREQYF

clone_size: many
j_call: TRBJ2-2
v_call: TRBV7-2
d_call: TRBD1
cdr3_nt: TGTGCCAGCAGCCCAACCGGGACAGACACCGGGGAGCTGTTTTTT
cdr3_aa: CASSPTGTDTGELFF

clone_size: .
j_call: TRBJ2-7
v_call: TRBV29-1
d_call: TRBD1
cdr3_nt: TGCAGCAGGCCGGACAGGAGCTCCTACGAGCAGTACTTC
cdr3_aa: CSRPDRSSYEQYF

clone_size: .
j_call: TRBJ1-2
v_call: TRBV2
d_call: .
cdr3_nt: TGTGCCAGCAGGGTGCCCGGGACGGCTCGCTATGGCTACACCTTC
cdr3_aa: CASRVPGTARYGYTF

clone_size: .
j_call: TRBJ1-6
v_call: TRBV12-3/TRBV12-4
d_call: .
cdr3_nt: TGTGCCAGCAGTTTAAGGGGTGGGGCGGATTCACCCCTCCACTTT
cdr3_aa: CASSLRGGADSPLHF

clone_size: .
j_call: TRBJ2-5
v_call: TRBV5-6
d_call: TRBD2
cdr3_nt: TGTGCCAGCAGCTTGGGTGATAGCGGGGGCCTAACCCAGGCCCAGTACTTC
cdr3_aa: CASSLGDSGGLTQAQYF

clone_size: many
j_call: TRBJ2-3
v_call: TRBV25-1
d_call: TRBD2
cdr3_nt: TGTGCCAGCAGCCCAGGGGCGGGGGGGCCGGTTAGCACAGATACGCAGTATTTT
cdr3_aa: CASSPGAGGPVSTDTQYF

clone_size: few
j_call: TRBJ1-5
v_call: TRBV6-1
d_call: .
cdr3_nt: TGTGCCAGCCGTTTGGGCAGCTATCAGCCCCAGCATTTT
cdr3_aa: CASRLGSYQPQHF

clone_size: few
j_call: TRBJ1-5
v_call: TRBV4-3
d_call: TRBD1
cdr3_nt: TGCGCCAGCAGCCAAGACCCACCCGACAGGGCCAATCAGCCCCAGCATTTT
cdr3_aa: CASSQDPPDRANQPQHF

clone_size: many
j_call: TRBJ2-5
v_call: TRBV7-7
d_call: .
cdr3_nt: TGTGCTAGCAGCTTAGACTCACCGGAGACCCAGTACTTC
cdr3_aa: CASSLDSPETQYF

clone_size: few
j_call: TRBJ1-2
v_call: TRBV29-1
d_call: TRBD1
cdr3_nt: TGCAGCGTTGGCGGACAGGGGGTCGATGGCTACACCTTC
cdr3_aa: CSVGGQGVDGYTF

clone_size: few
j_call: TRBJ2-2
v_call: TRBV14
d_call: .
cdr3_nt: TGTGCCAGCAGCCAACAGGGTTTGGGGCTGTTTTTT
cdr3_aa: CASSQQGLGLFF

clone_size: .
j_call: TRBJ1-4
v_call: TRBV29-1
d_call: .
cdr3_nt: TGCAGCGTCGCAGGGGCTGGGGAGGATGAAAAACTGTTTTTT
cdr3_aa: CSVAGAGEDEKLFF

clone_size: .
j_call: TRBJ1-4
v_call: TRBV2
d_call: .
cdr3_nt: TGTGCCAGCACGTCCGGCCCGAACGAAAAACTGTTTTTT
cdr3_aa: CASTSGPNEKLFF

clone_size: once
j_call: TRBJ2-3
v_call: TRBV29-1
d_call: .
cdr3_nt: TGCAGCGTTGATGTCGGGGGCACAGATACGCAGTATTTT
cdr3_aa: CSVDVGGTDTQYF

clone_size: many
j_call: TRBJ2-7
v_call: TRBV10-2
d_call: .
cdr3_nt: TGCGCCAGCAGTGAAACAGGGTCCATCTCCTACGAGCAGTACTTC
cdr3_aa: CASSETGSISYEQYF

clone_size: .
j_call: TRBJ2-5
v_call: TRBV7-2
d_call: .
cdr3_nt: TGTGCCAGCAGCTCGTACGGAGGCGGACCAACACAAGAGACCCAGTACTTC
cdr3_aa: CASSSYGGGPTQETQYF